The rows below give T cell receptor beta chains drawn from one sample of a study of tumor and adjacent non-tumor tissue in lung cancer. In TCRdb, the multiplex PCR reads were re-called with MiXCR into one record per CDR3 protein. The profile shows 220,000 or so distinct CDR3 sequences, 71% of them singletons. The sequenced material came from lung tumor tissue. The origin of the receptors is a man aged 60 to 75 with non-small cell lung cancer. Both conserved end residues are part of each CDR3.

len	v_gene	CDR3aa
14	TRBV20-1	CSATRLARVNEQFF
14	TRBV20-1	CIVFSRVRAYEQYF
15	TRBV12-5	CASGPGARSTDTQYF
15	TRBV20-1	CSDGAQGLGTYEQFF
14	TRBV6-1	CASRYTASNSPLRF
21	TRBV11-2	CASSSLSPTSLGDSCNSPLHF
16	TRBV28	CASSLKGELGTDTQYF
14	TRBV29-1	CSVEGSGDSNGYTF
12	TRBV30	CARGGNTGELFF
15	TRBV29-1	CSVEGRGRVEGEQYF
14	TRBV4-3	CASSQGSSYNEQFF
15	TRBV6-5	CASSYSQGRYSEQYF
16	TRBV6-1	CAGKEHLGAPEDIHYF
17	TRBV5-6	CASSLYGLAGVQETQYF
13	TRBV29-1	CSVEKGRNTEAFF
13	TRBV29-1	CSVESYEGYVQYF
15	TRBV19	CASTRTGTLLGGYTF
19	TRBV6-2/TRBV6-3	CASSYSTGMVAGRGHEQFF
15	TRBV5-4	CASSADSRSTVTQYF
15	TRBV11-2	CANSLGGQSNQRQHF